Listed here is a single T cell receptor beta chain. In terms of age and location, participants ranged from roughly 18 to 100 years and lived in about two dozen US areas. The CDR3 consists of 12 residues. From germline, CDR1 is MNHEY and CDR2 SVGEGT. The germline V and J ends were trimmed by 2 bases and 11 bases, with 13 bases remaining between them. The data derive from a study of blood T cell repertoires in COVID-19. The assay was immunoSEQ multiplex PCR, and TCRdb's table has in-frame clones only and misses some. The sample carries about 200,000 clones, about 86% recorded once. The sample taken for sequencing was PBMCs or T cells enriched from blood (not recorded which). The TCR originated in a woman aged 45-65 years with acute COVID-19. V and J are TRBV6-2 or TRBV6-3 and TRBJ2-7; weak D call: TRBD1 (6 bases). CDR3 sequence reads: CASSYHRAGEYF. CDR3 bases: TGTGCCAGCAGTTACCACAGGGCTGGGGAGTACTTC.